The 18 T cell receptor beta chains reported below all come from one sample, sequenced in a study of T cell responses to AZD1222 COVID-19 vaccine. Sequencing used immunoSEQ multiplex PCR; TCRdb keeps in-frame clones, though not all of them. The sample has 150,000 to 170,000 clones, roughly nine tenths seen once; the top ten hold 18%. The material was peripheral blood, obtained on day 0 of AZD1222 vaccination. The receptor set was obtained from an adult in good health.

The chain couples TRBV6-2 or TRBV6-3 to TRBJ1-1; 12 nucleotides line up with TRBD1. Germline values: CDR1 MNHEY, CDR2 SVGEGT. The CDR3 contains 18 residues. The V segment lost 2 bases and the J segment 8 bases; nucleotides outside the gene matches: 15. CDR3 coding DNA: TGTGCCAGCAGTTACGTCCGGGGACAGGGGGCCCTCCGGGGGGAAGCTTTCTTT. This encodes CASSYVRGQGALRGEAFF.

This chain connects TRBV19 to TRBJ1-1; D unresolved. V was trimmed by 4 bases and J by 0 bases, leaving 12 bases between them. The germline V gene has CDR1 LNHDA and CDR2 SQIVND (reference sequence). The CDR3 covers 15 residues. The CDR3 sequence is CASSRESSMNTEAFF. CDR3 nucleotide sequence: TGTGCCAGTAGTAGGGAGAGCAGTATGAACACTGAAGCTTTCTTT.

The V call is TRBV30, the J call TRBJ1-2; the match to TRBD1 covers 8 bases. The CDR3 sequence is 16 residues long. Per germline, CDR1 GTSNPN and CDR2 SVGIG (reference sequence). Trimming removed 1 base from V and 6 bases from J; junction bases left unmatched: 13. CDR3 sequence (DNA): TGTGCCTGGAGTGGAGCCTCGACAGGGGCCGCCGATGGCTACACCTTC. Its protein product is CAWSGASTGAADGYTF.

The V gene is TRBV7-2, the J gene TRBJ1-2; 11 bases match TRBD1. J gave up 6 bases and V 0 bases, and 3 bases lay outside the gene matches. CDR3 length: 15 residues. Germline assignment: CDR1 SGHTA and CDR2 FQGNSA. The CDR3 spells CASSLAWTGGHGYTF. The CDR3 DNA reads TGTGCCAGCAGCTTAGCTTGGACAGGGGGCCATGGCTACACCTTC.

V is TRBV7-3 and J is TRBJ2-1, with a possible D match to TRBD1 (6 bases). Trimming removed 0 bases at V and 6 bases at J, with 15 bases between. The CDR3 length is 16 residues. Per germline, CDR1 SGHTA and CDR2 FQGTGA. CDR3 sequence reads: CASSLTAWTASNEQFF. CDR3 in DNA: TGTGCCAGCAGCTTAACAGCCTGGACAGCCTCCAATGAGCAGTTCTTC.

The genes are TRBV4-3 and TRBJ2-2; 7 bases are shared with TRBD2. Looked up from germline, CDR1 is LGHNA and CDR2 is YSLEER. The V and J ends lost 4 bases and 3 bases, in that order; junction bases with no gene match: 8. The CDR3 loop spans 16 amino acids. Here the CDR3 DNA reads TGCGCCAGCAGCCTCACCCCTAGCGGCGACACCGGGGAGCTGTTTTTT. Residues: CASSLTPSGDTGELFF.

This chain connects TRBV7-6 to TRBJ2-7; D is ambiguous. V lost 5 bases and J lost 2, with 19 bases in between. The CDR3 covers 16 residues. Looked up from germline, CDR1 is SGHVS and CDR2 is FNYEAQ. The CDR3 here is CASSPISGRITYEQYF. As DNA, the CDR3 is TGTGCCAGCAGCCCGATCTCCGGACGGATAACCTACGAGCAGTACTTC.

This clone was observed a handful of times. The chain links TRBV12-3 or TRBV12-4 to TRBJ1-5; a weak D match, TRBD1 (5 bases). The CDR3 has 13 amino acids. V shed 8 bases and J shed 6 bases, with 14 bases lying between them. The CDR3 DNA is TGTGCCAGCGGACAAGGTGGAGGTCAGCCCCAGCATTTT. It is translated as CASGQGGGQPQHF.

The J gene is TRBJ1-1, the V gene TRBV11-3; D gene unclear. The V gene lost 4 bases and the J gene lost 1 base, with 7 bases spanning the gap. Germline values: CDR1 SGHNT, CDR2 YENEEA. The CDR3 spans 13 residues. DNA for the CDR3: TGTGCCAGCAGCTACGGAGCGAACACTGAAGCTTTCTTT. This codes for CASSYGANTEAFF.

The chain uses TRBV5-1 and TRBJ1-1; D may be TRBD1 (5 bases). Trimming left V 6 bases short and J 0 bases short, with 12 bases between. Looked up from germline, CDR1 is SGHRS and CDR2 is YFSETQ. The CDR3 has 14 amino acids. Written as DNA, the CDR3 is TGCGCCAGCACCCTGTGGGGCCTGAACACTGAAGCTTTCTTT. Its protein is CASTLWGLNTEAFF.

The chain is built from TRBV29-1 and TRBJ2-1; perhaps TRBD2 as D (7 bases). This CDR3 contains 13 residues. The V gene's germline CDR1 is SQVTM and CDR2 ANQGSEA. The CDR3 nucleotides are TGCACCGTGACAGGACTAGTGTACAATGAGCAGTTCTTC. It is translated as CTVTGLVYNEQFF.

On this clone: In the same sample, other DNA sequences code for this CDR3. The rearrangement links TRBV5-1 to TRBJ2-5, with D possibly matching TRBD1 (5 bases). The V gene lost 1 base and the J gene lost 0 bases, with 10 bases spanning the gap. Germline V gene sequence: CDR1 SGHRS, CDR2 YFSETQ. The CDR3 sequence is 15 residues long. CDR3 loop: CASSLRGTYQETQYF. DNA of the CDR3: TGCGCCAGCAGCTTGAGGGGAACTTACCAAGAGACCCAGTACTTC.

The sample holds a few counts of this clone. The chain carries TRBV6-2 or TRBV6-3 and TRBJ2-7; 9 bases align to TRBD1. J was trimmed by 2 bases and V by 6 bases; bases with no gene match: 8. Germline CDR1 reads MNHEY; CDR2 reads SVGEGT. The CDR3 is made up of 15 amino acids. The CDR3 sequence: CASSPTGTGTYEQYF. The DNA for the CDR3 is TGTGCCAGCAGCCCAACCGGGACAGGGACCTACGAGCAGTACTTC.

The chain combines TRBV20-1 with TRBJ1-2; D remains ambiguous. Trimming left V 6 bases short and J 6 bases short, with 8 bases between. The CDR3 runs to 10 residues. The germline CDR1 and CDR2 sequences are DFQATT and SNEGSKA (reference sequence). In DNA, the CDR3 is TGCAGTGCAATCTGGAATGGCTACACCTTC. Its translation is CSAIWNGYTF.

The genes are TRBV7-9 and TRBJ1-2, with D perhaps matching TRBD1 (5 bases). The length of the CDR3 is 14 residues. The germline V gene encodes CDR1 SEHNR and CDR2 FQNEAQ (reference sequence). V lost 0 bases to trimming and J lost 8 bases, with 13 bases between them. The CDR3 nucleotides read TGTGCCAGCAGCTTAGCGCAGGGTATGAAGGGCTACACCTTC. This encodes CASSLAQGMKGYTF.

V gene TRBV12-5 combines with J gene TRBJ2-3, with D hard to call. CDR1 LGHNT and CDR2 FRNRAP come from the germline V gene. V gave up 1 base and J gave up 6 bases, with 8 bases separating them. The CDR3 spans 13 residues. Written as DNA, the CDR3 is TGTGCTAGTGGTTTGGCGCCGTGGGATACGCAGTATTTT. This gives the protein CASGLAPWDTQYF.

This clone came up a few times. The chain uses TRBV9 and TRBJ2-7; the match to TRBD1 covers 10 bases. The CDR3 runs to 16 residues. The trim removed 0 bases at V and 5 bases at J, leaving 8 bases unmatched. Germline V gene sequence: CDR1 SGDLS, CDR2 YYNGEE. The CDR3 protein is CASSVATGQGMNEQYF. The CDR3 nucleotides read TGTGCCAGCAGCGTAGCTACGGGACAGGGGATGAACGAGCAGTACTTC.

The CDR3 DNA reads as TGTGCCAGCCAAGGGTTACCCAACTATGGCTACACCTTC. This codes for CASQGLPNYGYTF. The gene calls are TRBV2 and TRBJ1-2; D remains ambiguous. V lost 8 bases to trimming and J lost 2 bases, with 12 bases between them. Germline lookup yields CDR1 SNHLY and CDR2 FYNNEI. The CDR3 sequence is 13 residues long.